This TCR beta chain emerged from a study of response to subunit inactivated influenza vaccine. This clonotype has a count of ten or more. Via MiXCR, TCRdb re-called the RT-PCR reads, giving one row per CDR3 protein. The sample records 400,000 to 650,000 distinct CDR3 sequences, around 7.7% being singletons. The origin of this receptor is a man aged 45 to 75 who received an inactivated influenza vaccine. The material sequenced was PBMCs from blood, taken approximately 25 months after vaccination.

The CDR3 loop is CASSYALRQGEFYEQYF. Here the CDR3 DNA reads TGTGCCAGCAGTTACGCCCTCCGACAGGGGGAGTTCTACGAGCAGTACTTC. The V gene is TRBV6-5, the J gene TRBJ2-7, with 9 bases identical to TRBD1. J gave up 3 bases and V 2 bases, and 11 bases lay outside the gene matches. CDR1 MNHEY and CDR2 SVGAGI come from the germline V gene. The CDR3 has 17 amino acids.